The T cell receptor beta chain described here comes from a study of TIL therapy for anti-PD-1-resistant metastatic lung cancer. About the research overall: Most patients had lung adenocarcinoma; several tumors were EGFR-mutant, two ALK-rearranged; half smoked currently or formerly. Median tumor mutation burden was more than 1.4 mutations per megabase.

The immunoSEQ assay was v3. The protocol was immunoSEQ multiplex PCR, while the TCRdb copy is restricted to in-frame clones and leaves out a portion. The table shows roughly 58,000 clones, with roughly four fifths occurring only once. Regarding time point: pre-treatment sample, taken before nivolumab and TIL therapy. Patients were adults with stage 4 NSCLC. The CDR3 contains 15 residues. Trimming pared 3 bases from V and 2 bases from J, leaving 14 bases between. The germline V gene encodes CDR1 LNHDA and CDR2 SQIVND (reference sequence). This specimen consisted of blood, obtained at baseline. The TCR was taken from a person between 30 and 79 years old with non-small cell lung cancer. V gene TRBV19 combines with J gene TRBJ2-7; D is perhaps TRBD1 (6 bases). CDR3 nucleotide sequence: TGTGCCAGTAGTATCAGGGACACCCCTGCCTACGAGCAGTACTTC. Its translation is CASSIRDTPAYEQYF.